This T cell receptor beta chain was captured by sequencing in a study of blood T cell repertoires in COVID-19. Across the study: The analysed material was cDNA or gDNA that came from T cells, B-cell-depleted T cells, or PBMCs.

In the original processing: Estimation of nucleated cell counts relied on the amplification of reference gene primers. The protocol was immunoSEQ multiplex PCR, while the TCRdb copy is restricted to in-frame clones and leaves out a portion. That table furnishes V, J and clone size, whereas the DNA furnished D and trimming. The table shows about 250,000 clones, with around 88% occurring only once. This clone is a singleton in its sample. What was sequenced was peripheral blood. This TCR came from a woman in her thirties with COVID-19, enrolled during active disease.

The CDR3 loop is CASSGRVAVDDTGELFF. Here the CDR3 DNA reads TGTGCCAGCAGCGGGAGGGTGGCAGTCGACGACACCGGGGAGCTGTTTTTT. The chain employs TRBV9 and TRBJ2-2, with D perhaps TRBD2 (6 bases). Trimming removed 3 bases from V and 3 bases from J, with 18 bases in between. From germline, CDR1 is SGDLS and CDR2 YYNGEE. The CDR3 contains 17 residues.